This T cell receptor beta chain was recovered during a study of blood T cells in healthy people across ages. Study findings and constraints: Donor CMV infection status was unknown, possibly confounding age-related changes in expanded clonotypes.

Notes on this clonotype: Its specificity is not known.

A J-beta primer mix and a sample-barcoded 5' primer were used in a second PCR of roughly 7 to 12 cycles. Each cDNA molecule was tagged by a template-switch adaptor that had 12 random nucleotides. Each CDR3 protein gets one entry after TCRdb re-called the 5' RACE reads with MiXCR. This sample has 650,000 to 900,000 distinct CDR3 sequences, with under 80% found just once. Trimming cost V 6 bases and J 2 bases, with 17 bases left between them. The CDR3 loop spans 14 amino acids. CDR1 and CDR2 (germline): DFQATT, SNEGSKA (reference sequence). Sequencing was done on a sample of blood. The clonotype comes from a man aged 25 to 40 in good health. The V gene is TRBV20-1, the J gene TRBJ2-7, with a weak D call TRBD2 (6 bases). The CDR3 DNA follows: TGCAGTGCCTATAAAACCACGGGGGCCTACGAGCAGTACTTC. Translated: CSAYKTTGAYEQYF.